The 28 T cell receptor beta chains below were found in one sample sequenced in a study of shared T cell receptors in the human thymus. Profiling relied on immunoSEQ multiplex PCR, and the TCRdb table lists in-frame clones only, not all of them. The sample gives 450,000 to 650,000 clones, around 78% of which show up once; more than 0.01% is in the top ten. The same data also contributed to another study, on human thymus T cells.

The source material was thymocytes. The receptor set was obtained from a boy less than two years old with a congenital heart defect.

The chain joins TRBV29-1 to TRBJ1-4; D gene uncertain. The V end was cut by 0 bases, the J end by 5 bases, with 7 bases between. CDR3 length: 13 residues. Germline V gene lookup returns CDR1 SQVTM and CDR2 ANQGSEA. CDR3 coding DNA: TGCAGCGTTGAAGATCCCAGGAATGAAAAACTGTTTTTT. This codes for CSVEDPRNEKLFF.

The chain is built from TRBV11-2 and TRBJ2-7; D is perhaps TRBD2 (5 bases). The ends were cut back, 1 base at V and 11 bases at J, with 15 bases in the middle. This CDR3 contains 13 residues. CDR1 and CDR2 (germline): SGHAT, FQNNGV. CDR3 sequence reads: CASSLGTDPREYF. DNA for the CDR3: TGTGCCAGCAGCTTAGGGACGGACCCGAGGGAGTACTTC.

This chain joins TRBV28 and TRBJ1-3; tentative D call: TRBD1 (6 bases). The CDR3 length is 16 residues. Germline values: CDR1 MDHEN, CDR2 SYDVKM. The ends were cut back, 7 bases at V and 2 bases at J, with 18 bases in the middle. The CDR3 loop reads CASNSARQVPGNTIYF. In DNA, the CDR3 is TGTGCCAGCAATTCCGCCCGACAGGTTCCTGGAAACACCATATATTTT.

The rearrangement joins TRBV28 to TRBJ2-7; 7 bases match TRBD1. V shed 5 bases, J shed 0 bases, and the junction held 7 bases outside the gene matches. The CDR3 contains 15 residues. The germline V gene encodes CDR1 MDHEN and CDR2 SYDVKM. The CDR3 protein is CASSAAHRGSYEQYF. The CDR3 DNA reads TGTGCCAGCAGTGCCGCCCACAGGGGCTCCTACGAGCAGTACTTC.

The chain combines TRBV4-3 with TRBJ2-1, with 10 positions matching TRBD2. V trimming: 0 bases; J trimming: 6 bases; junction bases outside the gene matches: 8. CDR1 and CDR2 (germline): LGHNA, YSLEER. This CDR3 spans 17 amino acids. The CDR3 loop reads CASSQEDRTSGPNEQFF. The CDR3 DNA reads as TGCGCCAGCAGCCAAGAAGACCGGACTAGCGGACCCAATGAGCAGTTCTTC.

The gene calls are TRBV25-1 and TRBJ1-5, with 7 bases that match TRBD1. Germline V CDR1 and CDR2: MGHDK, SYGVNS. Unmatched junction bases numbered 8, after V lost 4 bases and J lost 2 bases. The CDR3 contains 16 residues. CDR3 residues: CASSGQGSEGNQPQHF. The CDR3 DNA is TGTGCCAGCAGTGGACAGGGCTCCGAAGGCAATCAGCCCCAGCATTTT.

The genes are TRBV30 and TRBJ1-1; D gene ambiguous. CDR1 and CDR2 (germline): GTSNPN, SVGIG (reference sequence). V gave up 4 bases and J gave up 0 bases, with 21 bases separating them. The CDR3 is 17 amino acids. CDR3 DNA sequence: TGTGCCTGGACCCCCGGGAGGCACGTAGGGTTGAACACTGAAGCTTTCTTT. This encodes CAWTPGRHVGLNTEAFF.

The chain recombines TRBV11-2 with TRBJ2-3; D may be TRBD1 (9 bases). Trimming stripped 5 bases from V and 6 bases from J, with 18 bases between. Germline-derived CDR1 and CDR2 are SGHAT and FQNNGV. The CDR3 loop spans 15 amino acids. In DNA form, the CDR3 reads TGTGCCAGCAGCACGGGAGGGACAGGGATGGATACGCAGTATTTT. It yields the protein CASSTGGTGMDTQYF.

The CDR3 DNA follows: TGTGCCAGCAGTTTATTCCCAGGGTGCAATGAGCAGTTCTTC. Translating it yields CASSLFPGCNEQFF. The rearrangement links TRBV28 to TRBJ2-1; weak D call: TRBD1 (5 bases). This CDR3 region has 14 residues. From germline, CDR1 is MDHEN and CDR2 SYDVKM. V lost 1 base to trimming and J lost 6 bases, with 10 bases between them.

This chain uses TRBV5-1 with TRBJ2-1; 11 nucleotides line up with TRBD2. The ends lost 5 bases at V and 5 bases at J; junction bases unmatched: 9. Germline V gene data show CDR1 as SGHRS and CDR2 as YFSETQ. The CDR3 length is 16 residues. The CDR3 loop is CASRGGGTSGHNEQFF. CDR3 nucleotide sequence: TGCGCCAGCAGAGGGGGGGGGACTAGCGGCCACAATGAGCAGTTCTTC.

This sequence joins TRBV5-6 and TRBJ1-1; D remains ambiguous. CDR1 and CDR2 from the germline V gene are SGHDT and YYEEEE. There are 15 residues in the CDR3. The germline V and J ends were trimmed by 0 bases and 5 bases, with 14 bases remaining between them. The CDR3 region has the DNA TGTGCCAGCAGCTTGGGGGCAGGTCCTCAAACTGAAGCTTTCTTT. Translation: CASSLGAGPQTEAFF. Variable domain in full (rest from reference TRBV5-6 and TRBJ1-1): DAGVTQSPTHLIKTRGQQVTLRCSPKSGHDTVSWYQQALGQGPQFIFQYYEEEERQRGNFPDRFSGHQFPNYSSELNVNALLLGDSALYLCASSLGAGPQTEAFFGQGTRLTVV.

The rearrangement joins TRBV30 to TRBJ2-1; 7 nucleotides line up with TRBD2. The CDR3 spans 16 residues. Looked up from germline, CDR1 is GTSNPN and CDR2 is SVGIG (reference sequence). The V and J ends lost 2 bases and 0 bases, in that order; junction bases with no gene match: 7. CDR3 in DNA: TGTGCCTGGAGTAGCGGGATGCTCCCCTCCTACAATGAGCAGTTCTTC. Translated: CAWSSGMLPSYNEQFF.

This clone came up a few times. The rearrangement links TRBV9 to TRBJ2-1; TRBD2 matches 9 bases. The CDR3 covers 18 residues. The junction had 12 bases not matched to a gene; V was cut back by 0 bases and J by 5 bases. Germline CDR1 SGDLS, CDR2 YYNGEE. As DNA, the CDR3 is TGTGCCAGCAGCGTAGCTACGGTGGGGGGCGGGAGGGACAATGAGCAGTTCTTC. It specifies CASSVATVGGGRDNEQFF. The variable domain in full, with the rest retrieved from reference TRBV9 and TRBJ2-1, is DSGVTQTPKHLITATGQRVTLRCSPRSGDLSVYWYQQSLDQGLQFLIQYYNGEERAKGNILERFSAQQFPDLHSELNLSSLELGDSALYFCASSVATVGGGRDNEQFFGPGTRLTVL.

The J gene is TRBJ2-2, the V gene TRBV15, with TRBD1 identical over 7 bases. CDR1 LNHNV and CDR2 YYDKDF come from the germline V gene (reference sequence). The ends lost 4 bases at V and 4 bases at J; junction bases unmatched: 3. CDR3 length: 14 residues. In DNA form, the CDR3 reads TGTGCCACCAGCAAAGGGGGCTTCACCGGGGAGCTGTTTTTT. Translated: CATSKGGFTGELFF.

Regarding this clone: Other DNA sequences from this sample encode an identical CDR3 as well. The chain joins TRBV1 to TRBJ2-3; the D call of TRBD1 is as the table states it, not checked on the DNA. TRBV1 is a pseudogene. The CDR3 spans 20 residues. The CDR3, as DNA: TGCACCAGCAGCCAGGATAATGCAGGGGGGATTAGGTCTAGCACAGATACGCAGTATTTT. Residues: CTSSQDNAGGIRSSTDTQYF.

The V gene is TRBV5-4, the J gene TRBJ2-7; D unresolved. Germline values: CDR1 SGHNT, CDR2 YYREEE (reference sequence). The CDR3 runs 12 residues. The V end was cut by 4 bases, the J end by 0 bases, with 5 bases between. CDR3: CASSPRSYEQYF. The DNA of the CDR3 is TGTGCCAGCAGCCCGCGCTCCTACGAGCAGTACTTC.

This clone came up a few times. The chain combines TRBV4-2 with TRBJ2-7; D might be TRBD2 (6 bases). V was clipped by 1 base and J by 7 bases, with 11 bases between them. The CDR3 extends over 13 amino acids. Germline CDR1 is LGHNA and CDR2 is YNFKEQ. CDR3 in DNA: TGTGCCAGCAGCCAAGGCGGGGTGCAAGAGCAGTACTTC. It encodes CASSQGGVQEQYF.

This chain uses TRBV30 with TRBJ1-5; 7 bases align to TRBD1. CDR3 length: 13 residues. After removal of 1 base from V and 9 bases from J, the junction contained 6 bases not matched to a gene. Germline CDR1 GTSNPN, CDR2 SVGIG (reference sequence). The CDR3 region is CAWSGQGERPQHF. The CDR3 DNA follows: TGTGCCTGGAGTGGGCAGGGGGAGCGGCCCCAGCATTTT.

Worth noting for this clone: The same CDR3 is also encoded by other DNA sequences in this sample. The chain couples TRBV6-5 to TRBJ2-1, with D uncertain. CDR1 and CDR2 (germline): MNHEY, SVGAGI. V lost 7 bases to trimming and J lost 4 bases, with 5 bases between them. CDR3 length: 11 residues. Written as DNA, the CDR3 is TGTGCCAGCACTAGTTACAATGAGCAGTTCTTC. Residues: CASTSYNEQFF.

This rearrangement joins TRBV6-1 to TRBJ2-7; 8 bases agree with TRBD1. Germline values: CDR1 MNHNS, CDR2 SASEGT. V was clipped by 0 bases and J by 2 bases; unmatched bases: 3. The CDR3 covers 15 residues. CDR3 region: CASSEAGQVPYEQYF. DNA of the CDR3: TGTGCCAGCAGTGAAGCGGGACAGGTCCCCTACGAGCAGTACTTC.

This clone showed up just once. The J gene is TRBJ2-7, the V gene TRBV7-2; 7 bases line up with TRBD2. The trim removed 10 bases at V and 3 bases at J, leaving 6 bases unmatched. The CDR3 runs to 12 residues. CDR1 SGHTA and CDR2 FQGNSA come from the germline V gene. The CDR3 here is CATGGRGYEQYF. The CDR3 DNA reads TGTGCCACCGGCGGGAGAGGCTACGAGCAGTACTTC.

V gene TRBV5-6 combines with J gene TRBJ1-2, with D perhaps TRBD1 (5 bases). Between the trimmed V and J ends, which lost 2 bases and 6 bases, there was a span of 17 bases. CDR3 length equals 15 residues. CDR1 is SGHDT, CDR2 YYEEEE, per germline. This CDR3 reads CASSFGHLLPHGYTF. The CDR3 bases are TGTGCCAGCAGCTTTGGACACCTTCTACCCCATGGCTACACCTTC.

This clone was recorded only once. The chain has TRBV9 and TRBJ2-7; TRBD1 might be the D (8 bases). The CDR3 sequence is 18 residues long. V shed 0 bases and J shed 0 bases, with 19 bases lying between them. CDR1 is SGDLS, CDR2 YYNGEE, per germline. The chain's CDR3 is CASSVEGGGQESSYEQYF. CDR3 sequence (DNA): TGTGCCAGCAGCGTAGAGGGGGGGGGACAGGAAAGCTCCTACGAGCAGTACTTC.

This chain's CDR3 is CASSRDRGRVSQPQHF. The DNA of the CDR3 is TGTGCCTCCAGCCGGGACAGGGGGCGGGTAAGTCAGCCCCAGCATTTT. This chain links TRBV19 with TRBJ1-5; 12 bases map to TRBD1. This CDR3 has 16 residues. With V trimmed by 11 bases and J by 6 bases, 14 bases remained unmatched. CDR1 LNHDA and CDR2 SQIVND come from the germline V gene (reference sequence).

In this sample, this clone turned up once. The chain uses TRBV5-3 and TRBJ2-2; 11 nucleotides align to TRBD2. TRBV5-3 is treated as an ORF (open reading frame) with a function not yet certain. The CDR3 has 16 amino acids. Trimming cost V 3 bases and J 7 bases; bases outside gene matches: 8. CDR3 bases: TGTGCCAGAAGCTCCTTGAGTAGCGGGAGGGGCGGGGAGCTGTTTTTT. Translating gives CARSSLSSGRGGELFF.

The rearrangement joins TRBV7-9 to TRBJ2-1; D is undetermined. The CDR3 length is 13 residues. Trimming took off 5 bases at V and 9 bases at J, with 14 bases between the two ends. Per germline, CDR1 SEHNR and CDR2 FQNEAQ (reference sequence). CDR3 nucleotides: TGTGCCAGCAGCCCAAGCATTAGTCCTGAGCAGTTCTTC. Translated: CASSPSISPEQFF.

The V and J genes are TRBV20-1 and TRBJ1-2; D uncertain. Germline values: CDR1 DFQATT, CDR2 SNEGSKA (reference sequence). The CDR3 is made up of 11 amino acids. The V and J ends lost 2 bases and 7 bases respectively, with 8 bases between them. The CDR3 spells CSARLRGGYTF. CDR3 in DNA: TGCAGTGCTAGACTACGGGGTGGCTACACCTTC.

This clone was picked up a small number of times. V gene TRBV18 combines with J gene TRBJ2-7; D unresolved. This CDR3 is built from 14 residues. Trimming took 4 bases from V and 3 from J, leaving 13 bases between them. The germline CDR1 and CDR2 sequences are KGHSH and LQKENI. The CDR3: CASSLVRNYYEQYF. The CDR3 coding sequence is TGTGCCAGCTCACTGGTCAGAAACTACTACGAGCAGTACTTC.